The 17 T cell receptor beta chains listed next were all sequenced from one sample in a study of blood T cells in healthy people across ages. A second PCR, run for about 6 to 11 cycles, used a sample-barcoded 5' primer plus a J-beta primer mix. MiXCR was run by TCRdb on the 5' RACE reads, yielding one entry per CDR3 protein. The sample holds approximately 830,000 distinct CDR3 sequences, 60% to 80% seen once. Sequencing used blood. Receptors originate from a man aged 30-40 years in good health.

The chain couples TRBV5-6 to TRBJ1-4; maybe TRBD1 (5 bases). The CDR3 is 15 amino acids. V lost 3 bases and J lost 4, with 13 bases in between. Per the germline V gene, CDR1 is SGHDT and CDR2 is YYEEEE. Here the CDR3 DNA reads TGTGCCAGCAGCTCTGCCGGGACCTTTAATGAAAAACTGTTTTTT. Amino acids: CASSSAGTFNEKLFF. The full variable domain, in which reference TRBV5-6 and TRBJ1-4 provide the parts outside the CDR3, is DAGVTQSPTHLIKTRGQQVTLRCSPKSGHDTVSWYQQALGQGPQFIFQYYEEEERQRGNFPDRFSGHQFPNYSSELNVNALLLGDSALYLCASSSAGTFNEKLFFGSGTQLSVL.

In regard to this clonotype: This may be a read error: a much more frequent sequence differs by one nucleotide. This rearrangement joins TRBV29-1 to TRBJ2-5; TRBD1 aligns across 7 bases. This CDR3 contains 11 residues. Germline values: CDR1 SQVTM, CDR2 ANQGSEA. J lost 11 bases, V lost 8 bases, and 11 bases had no gene match. The CDR3: CSPGTAIEQYF. The DNA for the CDR3 is TGCAGCCCCGGGACAGCCATTGAACAGTACTTC.

The chain has TRBV7-2 and TRBJ2-7; 9 nucleotides match TRBD1. With V trimmed by 2 bases and J by 5 bases, 4 bases remained unmatched. The germline gives CDR1 SGHTA, CDR2 FQGNSA. The CDR3 length is 14 residues. The CDR3: CASSLLTGGHEQYF. DNA of the CDR3: TGTGCCAGCAGCTTACTTACAGGGGGCCACGAGCAGTACTTC.

V usage is TRBV7-2 and J usage is TRBJ2-4, with D possibly TRBD1 on 6 matching bases. The J call is uncertain, as TRBJ2-7 better fits the DNA end. This CDR3 region has 14 residues. Looked up from germline, CDR1 is SGHTA and CDR2 is FQGNSA. The CDR3 is CASSLMTGRGEQYF. CDR3 nucleotide sequence: TGTGCCAGCAGCCTCATGACAGGACGGGGCGAGCAGTACTTC.

As regards this clonotype: Germline is not matched at one junction end, which may reflect a read error. The chain employs TRBV9 and TRBJ2-1; D is undetermined. Germline CDR1 is SGDLS and CDR2 is YYNGEE. The length of the CDR3 is 13 residues. The CDR3 spells CTSSPNAYNEQFF. In nucleotides, the CDR3 is TGTACCAGCAGCCCCAATGCCTACAATGAGCAGTTCTTC.

This chain uses TRBV10-3 with TRBJ2-3, with D possibly matching TRBD2 (5 bases). The CDR3 has 16 residues. Germline V gene lookup returns CDR1 ENHRY and CDR2 SYGVKD. V lost 0 bases and J 4 bases, leaving 14 bases between the germline ends. CDR3 region: CAISESSGLAPDTQYF. In nucleotides, the CDR3 is TGTGCCATCAGTGAGTCTAGTGGCCTAGCCCCAGATACGCAGTATTTT.

The V and J genes are TRBV4-3 and TRBJ2-4; the match to TRBD2 covers 12 bases. Losses at the gene ends were 4 bases for V and 3 bases for J; bases not matched to a gene: 16. The CDR3 covers 20 residues. Germline CDR1 is LGHNA and CDR2 is YSLEER. The CDR3 protein is CASSPQSWLAGGRSKNIQYF. In DNA, the CDR3 is TGCGCCAGCAGCCCACAGAGTTGGCTAGCGGGGGGGCGGAGCAAAAACATTCAGTACTTC.

The sample holds a few counts of this clonotype. This rearrangement joins TRBV6-6 to TRBJ2-6; D unresolved. This CDR3 is built from 15 residues. CDR1 is MNHNY and CDR2 is SVGAGI in the germline V gene (reference sequence). Trimming pared 7 bases from V and 0 bases from J, leaving 10 bases between. CDR3 protein: CASTDGDSGANVLTF. In nucleotides, the CDR3 is TGTGCCAGCACGGACGGCGACTCTGGGGCCAACGTCCTGACTTTC.

The chain links TRBV20-1 to TRBJ2-4, with D hard to call. V was pared by 3 bases and J by 9 bases, with 6 bases between. Germline V gene lookup returns CDR1 DFQATT and CDR2 SNEGSKA (reference sequence). The CDR3 covers 10 residues. CDR3 DNA: TGCAGTGCTAGTTATGGCATTCAGTACTTC. Translating it yields CSASYGIQYF.

This chain's CDR3 is CASSQLPGPQNTDTQYF. DNA for the CDR3: TGCGCCAGCAGCCAACTTCCGGGACCGCAAAACACAGATACGCAGTATTTT. The V gene is TRBV4-3, the J gene TRBJ2-3; either TRBD1 or TRBD2 may fit D (5 bases each). Germline V gives CDR1 LGHNA, CDR2 YSLEER. The CDR3 spans 17 residues. V lost 2 bases and J 2 bases, leaving 17 bases between the germline ends.

This sequence joins TRBV4-3 and TRBJ1-4; D not certain. Germline values: CDR1 LGHNA, CDR2 YSLEER. The V and J ends lost 3 bases and 0 bases respectively, with 8 bases between them. The length of the CDR3 is 15 residues. In nucleotides, the CDR3 is TGCGCCAGCAGCCATAGTCCTACAACTAATGAAAAACTGTTTTTT. Protein: CASSHSPTTNEKLFF.

The chain joins TRBV7-2 to TRBJ2-1; 8 bases are shared with TRBD2. Germline V gene data show CDR1 as SGHTA and CDR2 as FQGNSA. The CDR3 length is 15 residues. Unmatched junction bases numbered 5, after V lost 1 base and J lost 6 bases. The CDR3 reads CASSLVGGAGNEQFF. DNA for the CDR3: TGTGCCAGCAGCTTAGTCGGGGGGGCCGGCAATGAGCAGTTCTTC.

There are a few counts of this clonotype. This chain links TRBV28 with TRBJ1-2; D gene unclear. Trimming shortened V by 6 bases and J by 6 bases, and 8 bases separated the two germline ends. Germline V lookup: CDR1 MDHEN, CDR2 SYDVKM. The CDR3 sequence is 11 residues long. The CDR3 loop reads CASSPLDGYTF. The DNA of the CDR3 is TGTGCCAGCAGCCCCCTGGATGGCTACACCTTC.

There are many counts of this clonotype. The V and J genes are TRBV11-1 and TRBJ1-2; D is unclear. V lost 4 bases and J 0 bases, leaving 15 bases between the germline ends. There are 16 residues in the CDR3. Looked up from germline, CDR1 is SGHAT and CDR2 is FQDESV (reference sequence). CDR3 sequence: CASSSAVVRPNYGYTF. The CDR3 DNA reads TGTGCCAGCAGCTCGGCGGTAGTGCGGCCTAACTATGGCTACACCTTC.

This chain connects TRBV20-1 to TRBJ2-7; D gene uncertain. The V gene lost 0 bases and the J gene lost 2 bases, with 5 bases spanning the gap. CDR1 DFQATT and CDR2 SNEGSKA come from the germline V gene (reference sequence). CDR3 length: 12 amino acids. The CDR3 nucleotides are TGCAGTGCTAGAGATGTGGCCTACGAGCAGTACTTC. Protein product: CSARDVAYEQYF.

This sequence joins TRBV5-1 and TRBJ2-3; D call uncertain. Germline CDR1 SGHRS, CDR2 YFSETQ. Trimming removed 1 base from V and 3 bases from J, with 12 bases in between. This CDR3 spans 15 amino acids. CDR3 sequence (DNA): TGCGCCAGCAGCTTGCGGCAGCCAACGACAGATACGCAGTATTTT. Its protein product is CASSLRQPTTDTQYF.

The table lists this clonotype with a few counts. This sequence joins TRBV7-9 and TRBJ2-4; TRBD2 matches 11 bases. The DNA matches TRBJ2-7 better at its end, which makes the J call doubtful. Germline V gene lookup returns CDR1 SEHNR and CDR2 FQNEAQ (reference sequence). The CDR3 loop spans 13 amino acids. The CDR3 reads CASSPGLAGEQYF. In nucleotides, the CDR3 is TGTGCCAGCAGCCCCGGACTAGCGGGCGAGCAGTACTTC.